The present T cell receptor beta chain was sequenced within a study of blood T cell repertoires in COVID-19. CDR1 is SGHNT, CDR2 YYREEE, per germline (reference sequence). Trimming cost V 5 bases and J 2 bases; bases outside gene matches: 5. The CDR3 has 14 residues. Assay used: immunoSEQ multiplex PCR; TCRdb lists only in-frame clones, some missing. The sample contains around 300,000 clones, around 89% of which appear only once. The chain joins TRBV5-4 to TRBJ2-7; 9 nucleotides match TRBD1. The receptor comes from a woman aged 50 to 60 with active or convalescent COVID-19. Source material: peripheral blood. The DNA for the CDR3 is TGTGCCAGCAGAGCGGGACAGGGAACCTACGAGCAGTACTTC. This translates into CASRAGQGTYEQYF.